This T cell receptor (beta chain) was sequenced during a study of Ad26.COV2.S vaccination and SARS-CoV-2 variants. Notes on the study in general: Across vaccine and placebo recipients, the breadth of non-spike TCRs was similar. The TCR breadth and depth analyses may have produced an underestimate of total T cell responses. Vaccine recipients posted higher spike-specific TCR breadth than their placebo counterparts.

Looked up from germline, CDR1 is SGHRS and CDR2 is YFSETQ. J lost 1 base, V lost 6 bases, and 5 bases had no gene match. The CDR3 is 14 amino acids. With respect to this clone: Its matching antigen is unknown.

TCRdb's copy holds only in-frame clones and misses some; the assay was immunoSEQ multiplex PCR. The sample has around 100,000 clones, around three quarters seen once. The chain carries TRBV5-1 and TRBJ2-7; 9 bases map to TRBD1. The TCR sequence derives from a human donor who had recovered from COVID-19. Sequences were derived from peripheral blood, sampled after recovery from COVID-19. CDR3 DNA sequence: TGCGCCAGCAAGGACAGGGGAGATTCCTACGAGCAGTACTTC. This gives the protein CASKDRGDSYEQYF.